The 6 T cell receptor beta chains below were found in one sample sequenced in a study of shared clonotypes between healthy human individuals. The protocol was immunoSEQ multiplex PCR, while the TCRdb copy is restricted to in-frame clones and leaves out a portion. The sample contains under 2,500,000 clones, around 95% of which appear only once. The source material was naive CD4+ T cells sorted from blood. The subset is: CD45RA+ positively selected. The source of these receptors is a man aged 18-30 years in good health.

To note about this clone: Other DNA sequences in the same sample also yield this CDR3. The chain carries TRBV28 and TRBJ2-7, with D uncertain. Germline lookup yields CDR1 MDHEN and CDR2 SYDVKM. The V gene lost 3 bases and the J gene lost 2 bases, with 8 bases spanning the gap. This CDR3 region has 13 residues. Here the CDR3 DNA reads TGTGCCAGCAGTTTTGACGGACCCTACGAGCAGTACTTC. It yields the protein CASSFDGPYEQYF.

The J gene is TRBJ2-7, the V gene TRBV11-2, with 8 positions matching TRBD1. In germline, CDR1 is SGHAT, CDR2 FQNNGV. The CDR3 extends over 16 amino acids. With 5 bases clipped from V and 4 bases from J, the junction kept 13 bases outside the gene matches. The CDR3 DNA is TGTGCCAGCAGCACAACACAGGGGGTGATCGAGTACGAGCAGTACTTC. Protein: CASSTTQGVIEYEQYF.

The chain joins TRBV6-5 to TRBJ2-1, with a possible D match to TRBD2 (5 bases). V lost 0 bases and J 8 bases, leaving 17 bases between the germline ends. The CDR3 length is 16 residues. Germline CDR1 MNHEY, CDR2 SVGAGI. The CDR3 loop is CASSYSRWGVSDEQFF. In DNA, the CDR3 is TGTGCCAGCAGTTACTCGCGCTGGGGAGTATCGGATGAGCAGTTCTTC.

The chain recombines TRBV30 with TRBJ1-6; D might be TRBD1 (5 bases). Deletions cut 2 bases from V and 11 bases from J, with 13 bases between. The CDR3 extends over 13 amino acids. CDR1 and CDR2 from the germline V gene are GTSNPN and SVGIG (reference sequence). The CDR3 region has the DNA TGTGCCTGGAGTCGCCAGGGTGAAACACCCCTCCACTTT. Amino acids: CAWSRQGETPLHF. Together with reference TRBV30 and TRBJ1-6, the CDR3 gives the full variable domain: SQTIHQWPATLVQPVGSPLSLECTVEGTSNPNLYWYRQAAGRGLQLLFYSVGIGQISSEVPQNLSASRPQDRQFILSSKKLLLSDSGFYLCAWSRQGETPLHFGNGTRLTVT.

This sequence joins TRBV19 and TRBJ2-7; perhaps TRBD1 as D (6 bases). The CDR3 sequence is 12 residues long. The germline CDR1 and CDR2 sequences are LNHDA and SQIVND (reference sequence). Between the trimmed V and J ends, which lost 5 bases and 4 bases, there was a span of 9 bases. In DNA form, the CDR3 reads TGTGCCAGTAGTGGGGGACAATACGAGCAGTACTTC. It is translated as CASSGGQYEQYF.

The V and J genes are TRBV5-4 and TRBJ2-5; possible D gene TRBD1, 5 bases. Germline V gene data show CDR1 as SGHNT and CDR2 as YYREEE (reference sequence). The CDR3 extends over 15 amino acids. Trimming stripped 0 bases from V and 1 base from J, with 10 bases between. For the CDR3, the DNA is TGTGCCAGCAGCTTGGCGGTAGGGGTCCAAGAGACCCAGTACTTC. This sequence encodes CASSLAVGVQETQYF.